The T cell receptor (beta chain) under discussion was sequenced for a study of blood T cell repertoires in COVID-19. As for the study in general: Samples taken during acute and convalescent COVID-19 were collected in the United States, Italy and Spain. PBMCs, B-cell-depleted T cells, or T cells provided the cDNA or gDNA that made up the material.

Per germline, CDR1 SEHNR and CDR2 FQNEAQ (reference sequence). The germline V and J ends were trimmed by 5 bases and 1 base, with 15 bases remaining between them. The CDR3 length is 16 residues. TCRdb's table, derived via immunoSEQ multiplex PCR, lists solely in-frame clones and lacks some. The table has about 300,000 clones, approximately 88% seen once. This receptor was identified in a young man who had recovered from COVID-19. The sequenced sample was peripheral blood. The chain combines TRBV7-9 with TRBJ2-1, with D perhaps TRBD2 (7 bases). DNA for the CDR3: TGTGCCAGCAGCCCTTCTGCGGGGGCGTCCTACAATGAGCAGTTCTTC. This encodes CASSPSAGASYNEQFF.